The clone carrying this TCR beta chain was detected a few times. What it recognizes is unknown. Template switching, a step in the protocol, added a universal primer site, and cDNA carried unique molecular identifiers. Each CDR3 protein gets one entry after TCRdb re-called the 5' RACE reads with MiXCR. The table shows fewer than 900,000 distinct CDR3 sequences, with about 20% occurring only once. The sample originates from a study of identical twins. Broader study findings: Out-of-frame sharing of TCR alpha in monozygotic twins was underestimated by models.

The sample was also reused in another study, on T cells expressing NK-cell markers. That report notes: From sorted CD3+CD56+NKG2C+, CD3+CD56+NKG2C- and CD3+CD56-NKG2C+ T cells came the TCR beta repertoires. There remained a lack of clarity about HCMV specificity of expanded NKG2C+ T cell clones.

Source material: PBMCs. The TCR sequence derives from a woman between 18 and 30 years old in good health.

CDR3 sequence (DNA): TGCGCCAGCAGCCAGACAGCCCGCTCCTACAATGAGCAGTTCTTC. Translation gives CASSQTARSYNEQFF. V is TRBV5-1 and J is TRBJ2-1; perhaps TRBD1 as D (5 bases). Trimming cost V 4 bases and J 0 bases, with 11 bases left between them. Germline CDR1 reads SGHRS; CDR2 reads YFSETQ. The CDR3 extends over 15 amino acids.